What follows are 6 T cell receptor beta chains derived from one specimen sequenced in a study of blood T cell repertoires in COVID-19. Only in-frame clones appear in the TCRdb table, and some are missing; sequencing was by immunoSEQ multiplex PCR. This sample has hundreds of thousands of clones, with around 91% found just once. Sequencing was done on a sample of peripheral blood. Every receptor here comes from a woman aged 18-29 years who had recovered from COVID-19.

The chain uses TRBV19 and TRBJ2-5, with D perhaps TRBD1 (6 bases). V shed 0 bases and J shed 5 bases, with 22 bases lying between them. CDR3 length: 18 amino acids. Per germline, CDR1 LNHDA and CDR2 SQIVND (reference sequence). The DNA for the CDR3 is TGTGCCAGTAGTATAGATCTAGAAACAGGGCTTTTTGGTGAGACCCAGTACTTC. Its protein product is CASSIDLETGLFGETQYF. Looking up the rest from reference TRBV19 and TRBJ2-5 gives the full variable domain: DGGITQSPKYLFRKEGQNVTLSCEQNLNHDAMYWYRQDPGQGLRLIYYSQIVNDFQKGDIAEGYSVSREKKESFPLTVTSAQKNPTAFYLCASSIDLETGLFGETQYFGPGTRLLVL.

The chain is built from TRBV13 and TRBJ1-1; possibly TRBD1 for D (5 bases). Deletions cut 5 bases from V and 0 bases from J, with 19 bases between. CDR1 and CDR2 (germline): PRHDT, FYEKMQ (reference sequence). The CDR3 has 17 amino acids. CDR3 in amino acids: CASSQTHRQNLNTEAFF. The CDR3 region has the DNA TGTGCCAGCAGCCAGACACATAGACAGAACTTGAACACTGAAGCTTTCTTT.

The chain employs TRBV30 and TRBJ1-1, with 9 bases fitting TRBD1. V gave up 3 bases and J gave up 4 bases; unmatched junction bases: 6. The germline CDR1 and CDR2 sequences are GTSNPN and SVGIG (reference sequence). The CDR3 runs 14 residues. The CDR3 loop reads CAWRQTGGGTEAFF. The CDR3 bases are TGTGCCTGGAGGCAAACAGGGGGCGGCACTGAAGCTTTCTTT.

The chain has TRBV29-1 and TRBJ2-5; D gene unclear. The CDR3 runs to 12 residues. V lost 6 bases to trimming and J lost 5 bases, with 13 bases between them. Germline V CDR1 and CDR2: SQVTM, ANQGSEA. CDR3 region: CSVEARQETQYF. The CDR3 DNA follows: TGCAGCGTCGAGGCCCGGCAGGAGACCCAGTACTTC.

This chain links TRBV11-2 with TRBJ2-7, with 9 bases fitting TRBD2. Germline lookup yields CDR1 SGHAT and CDR2 FQNNGV. V shed 1 base and J 5 bases; nucleotides not matched to a gene: 6. This CDR3 region has 15 residues. CDR3: CASSLGLAEHDEQYV. CDR3 coding DNA: TGTGCCAGCAGCTTAGGACTAGCGGAGCACGACGAGCAGTACGTC.

The gene calls are TRBV12-3 or TRBV12-4 and TRBJ1-5, with D unclear. CDR3 length: 12 residues. V lost 2 bases to trimming and J lost 5 bases, with 4 bases between them. CDR3 in DNA: TGTGCCAGCAGTTTAACACATCAGCCCCAGCATTTT. It encodes CASSLTHQPQHF.